Listed here are 21 T cell receptor beta chains from one sample, sequenced in a study of T cells in Graves' hyperthyroidism and ophthalmopathy. RNA transcripts yielded amplified TCR beta CDR3 regions. A set of HTBI primers served as the primers for a first-round RT-PCR of the TCR CDR3. TCRdb re-called the multiplex PCR reads through MiXCR, storing one row per CDR3 protein. The data contain approximately 560,000 distinct CDR3 sequences, 15% to 18% of them singletons. Sequenced sample: blood. These receptors all come from a woman in her twenties or thirties with Graves' hyperthyroidism.

This clonotype was counted many times. This sequence joins TRBV12-3 or TRBV12-4 and TRBJ2-1; no firm D call. Trimming pared 5 bases from V and 3 bases from J, leaving 8 bases between. This CDR3 region has 13 residues. The CDR3, as DNA: TGTGCCAGCAGTGAGACTCACTACAATGAGCAGTTCTTC. It encodes CASSETHYNEQFF.

This clonotype was detected many times. The gene calls are TRBV3-1 and TRBJ1-1; weak D call: TRBD1 (5 bases). This CDR3 is built from 14 residues. In germline, CDR1 is LGHDT, CDR2 YNNKEL (reference sequence). The V and J ends lost 0 bases and 1 base respectively, with 6 bases between them. CDR3 amino acids: CASSQEGRNTEAFF. In DNA, the CDR3 is TGTGCCAGCAGCCAAGAGGGACGGAACACTGAAGCTTTCTTT.

This clonotype was detected ten times or more. In nucleotides, the CDR3 is TGCAGCGTTGAAGAGGGTCGGCGGGCCCCTTACGAGCAGTACTTC. It codes for CSVEEGRRAPYEQYF. V and J are TRBV29-1 and TRBJ2-7; perhaps TRBD2 as D (5 bases). This CDR3 spans 15 amino acids. The ends were cut back, 0 bases at V and 4 bases at J, with 16 bases in the middle. Germline-derived CDR1 and CDR2 are SQVTM and ANQGSEA.

This clonotype was detected a few times. V and J are TRBV20-1 and TRBJ1-5; no clear D. Germline CDR1 DFQATT, CDR2 SNEGSKA (reference sequence). Trimming removed 1 base at V and 4 bases at J, with 8 bases between. CDR3 length: 13 amino acids. The CDR3 DNA follows: TGCAGTGCTAGAGTAGGGTTGAATCAGCCCCAGCATTTT. The encoded protein is CSARVGLNQPQHF.

The chain is built from TRBV6-1 and TRBJ2-1; D assignment may be TRBD1 or TRBD2 (6 bases each). V was pared by 7 bases and J by 3 bases, with 13 bases between. In germline, CDR1 is MNHNS, CDR2 SASEGT. The CDR3 spans 14 residues. CDR3: CASIGGTYYNEQFF. In DNA, the CDR3 is TGTGCCAGCATCGGGGGCACCTACTACAATGAGCAGTTCTTC.

This clonotype was detected ten times or more. CDR3 DNA: TGTGCCAGCAACGGTTGGAGGGGGCGGATGAGTACTGAAGCTTTCTTT. As protein: CASNGWRGRMSTEAFF. The genes are TRBV6-2 or TRBV6-3 and TRBJ1-1, with 7 nucleotides matching TRBD1. The CDR3 totals 16 residues. With V trimmed by 7 bases and J by 5 bases, 16 bases remained unmatched. The germline V gene has CDR1 MNHEY and CDR2 SVGEGT.

J is TRBJ1-6 and V is TRBV19, with D tentatively TRBD1 (6 bases). There are 13 residues in the CDR3. CDR1 is LNHDA and CDR2 is SQIVND in the germline V gene (reference sequence). V gave up 8 bases and J gave up 9 bases, with 14 bases separating them. CDR3 loop: CASATTGSSPLHF. As DNA, the CDR3 is TGTGCCAGTGCGACCACAGGGAGTTCACCCCTCCACTTT.

The chain recombines TRBV28 with TRBJ2-3, with 11 bases identical to TRBD1. J gave up 5 bases and V 2 bases, and 9 bases lay outside the gene matches. CDR1 and CDR2 from the germline V gene are MDHEN and SYDVKM. The CDR3 totals 17 residues. CDR3 loop: CASSLPRDRGNQDTQYF. The CDR3 DNA is TGTGCCAGCAGTTTACCTCGGGACAGGGGGAATCAAGATACGCAGTATTTT.

Note on this clonotype: A much bigger clone sits one base away, suggesting this may be a read error. The chain couples TRBV30 to TRBJ1-1; D gene uncertain. This CDR3 is 15 amino acids long. CDR1 and CDR2 from the germline V gene are GTSNPN and SVGIG (reference sequence). Between the trimmed V and J ends, which lost 4 bases and 4 bases, there was a span of 19 bases. CDR3 loop: CAWNNPVRRSTEAFF. The CDR3 DNA follows: TGTGCCTGGAACAACCCTGTAAGGCGGAGCACTGAAGCTTTCTTT. The whole variable domain, remainder taken from reference TRBV30 and TRBJ1-1, is SQTIHQWPATLVQPVGSPLSLECTVEGTSNPNLYWYRQAAGRGLQLLFYSVGIGQISSEVPQNLSASRPQDRQFILSSKKLLLSDSGFYLCAWNNPVRRSTEAFFGQGTRLTVV.

This clonotype was counted a few times. The chain joins TRBV2 to TRBJ2-2; D perhaps matches TRBD2 (6 bases). Germline V gene data show CDR1 as SNHLY and CDR2 as FYNNEI. V shed 1 base and J shed 0 bases, with 6 bases lying between them. This CDR3 is built from 15 residues. The CDR3 loop reads CASSEGGANTGELFF. CDR3 DNA: TGTGCCAGCAGTGAAGGCGGGGCGAACACCGGGGAGCTGTTTTTT.

This clonotype came up many times. The chain is built from TRBV28 and TRBJ2-7; D unresolved. CDR3 size: 12 residues. The germline V gene encodes CDR1 MDHEN and CDR2 SYDVKM. V was clipped by 5 bases and J by 6 bases, with 11 bases between them. The CDR3 protein is CASSPPRFEQYF. In nucleotides, the CDR3 is TGTGCCAGCAGTCCCCCACGTTTCGAGCAGTACTTC. The full variable domain, rest sourced from reference TRBV28 and TRBJ2-7, is DVKVTQSSRYLVKRTGEKVFLECVQDMDHENMFWYRQDPGLGLRLIYFSYDVKMKEKGDIPEGYSVSREKKERFSLILESASTNQTSMYLCASSPPRFEQYFGPGTRLTVT.

The chain combines TRBV5-1 with TRBJ2-3; D unclear. The V end lost 5 bases, the J end lost 13 bases, and 26 bases lay between the germline ends. The CDR3 totals 15 residues. The germline V gene encodes CDR1 SGHRS and CDR2 YFSETQ. CDR3 sequence: CASRPAFVSPRVKYF. The CDR3 nucleotides are TGCGCCAGCAGGCCGGCGTTCGTGTCACCAAGAGTCAAGTATTTT. The complete variable domain, with remaining parts taken from reference TRBV5-1 and TRBJ2-3, reads KAGVTQTPRYLIKTRGQQVTLSCSPISGHRSVSWYQQTPGQGLQFLFEYFSETQRNKGNFPGRFSGRQFSNSRSEMNVSTLELGDSALYLCASRPAFVSPRVKYFGPGTRLTVL.

Here the CDR3 reads CASWGREQVPGELFF. The CDR3 region has the DNA TGTGCCAGCTGGGGGCGGGAGCAAGTTCCCGGGGAGCTGTTTTTT. The V gene is TRBV6-2 or TRBV6-3, the J gene TRBJ2-2; possibly TRBD2 for D (7 bases). Germline V gene sequence: CDR1 MNHEY, CDR2 SVGEGT. V gave up 8 bases and J gave up 6 bases, with 19 bases separating them. The CDR3 consists of 15 residues.

This clonotype appeared a few times. This chain uses TRBV27 with TRBJ2-1; 10 bases agree with TRBD2. CDR1 MNHEY and CDR2 SMNVEV come from the germline V gene (reference sequence). The CDR3 runs to 16 residues. Germline trimming cut 2 bases from V and 7 bases from J; bases unmatched to any gene: 8. For the CDR3, the DNA is TGTGCCAGCAGTTTAAGGGCTAGCGGGAGTTCGAATGAGCAGTTCTTC. This sequence encodes CASSLRASGSSNEQFF.

This clonotype has just a few counts. CDR3 in DNA: TGTGCCAGCAGCTTCGCGAAGGCCGGGGAGCTGTTTTTT. Translating gives CASSFAKAGELFF. The V gene is TRBV7-9, the J gene TRBJ2-2; no reliable D call. Germline loops: CDR1 SEHNR, CDR2 FQNEAQ (reference sequence). This CDR3 has 13 amino acids. V gave up 3 bases and J gave up 6 bases, with 8 bases separating them.

There are many counts of this clonotype. CDR3: CASSFRPGRPYNEQFF. DNA of the CDR3: TGTGCCAGCAGTTTCCGACCGGGACGCCCCTACAATGAGCAGTTCTTC. The chain couples TRBV27 to TRBJ2-1; D tentatively fits TRBD1 or TRBD2 (5 bases each). This CDR3 has 16 residues. V was pared by 3 bases and J by 2 bases, with 14 bases between. CDR1 is MNHEY, CDR2 SMNVEV, per germline (reference sequence).

This clonotype has a count of ten or more. The chain employs TRBV7-9 and TRBJ2-1; TRBD2 aligns across 11 bases. This CDR3 spans 15 amino acids. Germline V lookup: CDR1 SEHNR, CDR2 FQNEAQ (reference sequence). Trimming cost V 1 base and J 5 bases; bases outside gene matches: 1. The CDR3 protein is CASSLGLAGNNEQFF. For the CDR3, the DNA is TGTGCCAGCAGCTTAGGACTAGCGGGAAACAATGAGCAGTTCTTC.

At least ten counts were recorded for this clonotype. The chain recombines TRBV28 with TRBJ2-1; 10 nucleotides agree with TRBD2. V was pared by 5 bases and J by 10 bases, with 8 bases of the junction left unmatched. The CDR3 spans 14 residues. Germline assignment: CDR1 MDHEN and CDR2 SYDVKM. The CDR3 nucleotides read TGTGCCAGCAGTGCGGGACTAGCGCTTGTCGAGCAGTTCTTC. It yields the protein CASSAGLALVEQFF.

The CDR3 DNA is TGCAGTGCTAGAGACCTCAAACCCGAGAACACAGATACGCAGTATTTT. Translating gives CSARDLKPENTDTQYF. The chain combines TRBV20-1 with TRBJ2-3; no firm D call. Per the germline V gene, CDR1 is DFQATT and CDR2 is SNEGSKA (reference sequence). The CDR3 has 16 amino acids. V dropped 0 bases and J dropped 2 bases, with 15 bases sitting between them.

The V and J genes are TRBV3-1 and TRBJ2-7, with D unresolved. The CDR3 length is 12 residues. Looked up from germline, CDR1 is LGHDT and CDR2 is YNNKEL (reference sequence). V lost 6 bases and J lost 1, with 7 bases in between. CDR3 sequence reads: CASSRRSYEQYF. As DNA, the CDR3 is TGTGCCAGCAGTCGACGTTCCTACGAGCAGTACTTC.

This clonotype was observed at least ten times. The chain carries TRBV28 and TRBJ2-2; D unclear. V was shortened by 3 bases and J by 0 bases, with 8 bases between the two germline ends. Germline CDR1 and CDR2: MDHEN and SYDVKM. This CDR3 has 15 amino acids. CDR3 in DNA: TGTGCCAGCAGTTTTCGGACCTCGAACACCGGGGAGCTGTTTTTT. It yields the protein CASSFRTSNTGELFF. Complete variable domain (other parts from reference TRBV28 and TRBJ2-2): DVKVTQSSRYLVKRTGEKVFLECVQDMDHENMFWYRQDPGLGLRLIYFSYDVKMKEKGDIPEGYSVSREKKERFSLILESASTNQTSMYLCASSFRTSNTGELFFGEGSRLTVL.